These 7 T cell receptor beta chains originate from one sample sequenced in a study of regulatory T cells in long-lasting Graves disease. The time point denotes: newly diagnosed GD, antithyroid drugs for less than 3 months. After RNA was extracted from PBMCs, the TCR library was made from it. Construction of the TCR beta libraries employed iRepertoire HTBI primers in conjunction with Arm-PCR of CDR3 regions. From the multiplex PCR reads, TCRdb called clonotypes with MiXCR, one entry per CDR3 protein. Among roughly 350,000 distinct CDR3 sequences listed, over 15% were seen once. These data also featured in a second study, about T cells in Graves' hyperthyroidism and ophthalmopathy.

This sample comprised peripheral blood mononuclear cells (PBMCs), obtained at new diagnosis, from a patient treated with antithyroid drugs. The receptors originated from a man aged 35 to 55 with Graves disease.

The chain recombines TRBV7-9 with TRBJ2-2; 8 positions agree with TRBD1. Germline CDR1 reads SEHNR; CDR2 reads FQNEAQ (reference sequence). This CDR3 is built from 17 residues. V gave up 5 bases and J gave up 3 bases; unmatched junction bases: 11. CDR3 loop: CASSPRTTGGDTGELFF. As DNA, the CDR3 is TGTGCCAGCAGCCCCAGGACCACAGGGGGTGACACCGGGGAGCTGTTTTTT.

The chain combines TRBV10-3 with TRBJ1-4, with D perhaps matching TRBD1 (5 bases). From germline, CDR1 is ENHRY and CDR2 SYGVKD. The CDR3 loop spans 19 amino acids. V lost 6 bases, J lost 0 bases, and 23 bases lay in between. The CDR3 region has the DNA TGTGCCATCAGCGCGAGGGGTGTCGTAGGTCTTACAACTAATGAAAAACTGTTTTTT. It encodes CAISARGVVGLTTNEKLFF.

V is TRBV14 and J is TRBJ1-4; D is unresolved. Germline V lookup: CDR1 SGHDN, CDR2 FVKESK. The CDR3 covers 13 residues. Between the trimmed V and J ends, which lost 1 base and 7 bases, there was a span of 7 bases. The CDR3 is CASSQGYVEKLFF. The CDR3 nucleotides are TGTGCCAGCAGCCAAGGTTACGTTGAAAAACTGTTTTTT.

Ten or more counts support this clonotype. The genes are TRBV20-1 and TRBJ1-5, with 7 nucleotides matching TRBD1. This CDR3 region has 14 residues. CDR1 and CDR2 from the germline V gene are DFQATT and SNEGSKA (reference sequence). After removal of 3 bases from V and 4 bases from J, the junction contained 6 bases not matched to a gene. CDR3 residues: CSASLTGPNQPQHF. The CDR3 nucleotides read TGCAGTGCTAGTCTGACAGGGCCAAATCAGCCCCAGCATTTT.

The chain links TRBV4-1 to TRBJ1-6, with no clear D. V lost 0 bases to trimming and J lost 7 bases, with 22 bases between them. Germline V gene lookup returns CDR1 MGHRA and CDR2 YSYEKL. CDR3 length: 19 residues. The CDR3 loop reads CASSQDYRARLPLNSPLHF. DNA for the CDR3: TGCGCCAGCAGCCAAGATTATAGGGCCCGACTCCCCTTGAATTCACCCCTCCACTTT.

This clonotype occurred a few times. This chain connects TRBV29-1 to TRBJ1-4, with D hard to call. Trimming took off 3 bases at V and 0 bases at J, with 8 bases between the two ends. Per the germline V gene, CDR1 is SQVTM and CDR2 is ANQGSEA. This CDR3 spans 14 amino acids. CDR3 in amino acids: CSVELAATNEKLFF. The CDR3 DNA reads TGCAGCGTTGAGTTGGCCGCAACTAATGAAAAACTGTTTTTT.

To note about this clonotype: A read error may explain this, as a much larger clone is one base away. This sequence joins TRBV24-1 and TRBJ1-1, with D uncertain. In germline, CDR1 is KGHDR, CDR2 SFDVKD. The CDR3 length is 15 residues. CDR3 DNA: TGTGCCACCAGTGATTTGCCGGGAATGGGAACTGAAGCTTCCTTT. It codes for CATSDLPGMGTEASF.